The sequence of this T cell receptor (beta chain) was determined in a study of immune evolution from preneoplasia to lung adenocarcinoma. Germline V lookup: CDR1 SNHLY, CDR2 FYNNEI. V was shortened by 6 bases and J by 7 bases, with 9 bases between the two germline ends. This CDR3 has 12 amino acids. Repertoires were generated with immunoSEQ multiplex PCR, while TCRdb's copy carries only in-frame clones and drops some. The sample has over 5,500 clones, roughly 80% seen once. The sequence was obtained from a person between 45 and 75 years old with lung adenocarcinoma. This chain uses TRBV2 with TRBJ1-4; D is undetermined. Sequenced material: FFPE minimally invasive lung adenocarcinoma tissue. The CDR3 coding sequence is TGTGCCAGCAGGATTTCAGTTGAAAAACTGTTTTTT. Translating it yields CASRISVEKLFF.